This T cell receptor beta chain was found in a study of T cell responses to AZD1222 COVID-19 vaccine. Study-level results: Among those given AZD1222, only five or six were seropositive at baseline. Only after the peak T cell response were repertoires sampled. Close to half of all spike-specific TCRs reportedly target regions of the variants that are unmutated.

Libraries were prepared by immunoSEQ multiplex PCR; TCRdb keeps only in-frame clonotypes and omits some of them. This sample has 120,000 to 150,000 clones, with roughly 93% found just once. The CDR3 runs 15 residues. Germline loops: CDR1 MNHNS, CDR2 SASEGT. The V gene end was trimmed by 2 bases and the J gene end by 9 bases; junction bases not matched to a gene: 9. About this clone: Antigen: not known.

This sequence joins TRBV6-1 and TRBJ1-3; 8 bases are shared with TRBD1. The source material was peripheral blood, sampled 28 days after the second AZD1222 dose. The TCR was taken from an adult who received the AZD1222 COVID-19 vaccine. The chain's CDR3 is CASSESRTGWSTIYF. CDR3 DNA sequence: TGTGCCAGCAGTGAATCCCGGACAGGGTGGAGCACCATATATTTT.